This T cell receptor (beta chain) was sequenced during a study of blood T cells in healthy people across ages. Study outcomes and limitations: Age brought a roughly linear fall in TCR beta diversity measured per million T cells. Naive T cell percentage strongly correlated with TCR beta diversity.

Peripheral blood samples of around 9.5 milliliters were drawn from each donor. Next came a second PCR, run for about 7 to 12 cycles, which used a sample-barcoded 5' primer along with a J-beta primer mix. Each cDNA molecule, via a template-switch adaptor with 12 random nucleotides, was tagged. Via MiXCR, TCRdb re-called the 5' RACE reads, giving one row per CDR3 protein. The sample has about 290,000 distinct CDR3 sequences, 25% to 30% seen once. Turning to this clonotype: No antigen is known for it.

V shed 2 bases, J shed 5 bases, and the junction held 9 bases outside the gene matches. CDR3 length: 16 amino acids. Germline lookup yields CDR1 SNHLY and CDR2 FYNNEI. V is TRBV2 and J is TRBJ2-3, with 8 bases aligning to TRBD2. The specimen sequenced was blood. This receptor was identified in a woman between 70 and 85 years old in good health. This CDR3 reads CASSETYGREVDTQYF. The CDR3 coding sequence is TGTGCCAGCAGTGAAACCTACGGGAGGGAAGTAGATACGCAGTATTTT.